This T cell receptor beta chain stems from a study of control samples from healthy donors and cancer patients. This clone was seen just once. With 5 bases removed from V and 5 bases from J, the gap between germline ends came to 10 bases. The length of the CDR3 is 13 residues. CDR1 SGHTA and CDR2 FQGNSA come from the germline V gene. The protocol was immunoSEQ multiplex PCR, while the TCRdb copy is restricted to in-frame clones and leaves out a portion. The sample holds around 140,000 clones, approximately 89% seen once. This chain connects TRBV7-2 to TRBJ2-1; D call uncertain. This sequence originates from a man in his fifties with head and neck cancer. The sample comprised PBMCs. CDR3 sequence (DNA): TGTGCCAGCAGCCTATGGGCGGACAATGAGCAGTTCTTC. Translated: CASSLWADNEQFF.